This TCR beta chain came from a study of patients and donors after allogeneic stem cell transplantation. MiXCR, run by TCRdb on the RT-PCR reads, gives a single entry per CDR3 protein. The sample records hundreds of thousands of distinct CDR3 sequences, 16% being singletons. V dropped 0 bases and J dropped 8 bases, with 13 bases sitting between them. The CDR3 extends over 15 amino acids. Germline V CDR1 and CDR2: MNHEY, SVGAGI. The sequence was collected from a human donor who was either an allogeneic HSCT recipient or a stem cell or donor lymphocyte infusion donor (not recorded which). It is not recorded whose cells these are; they may come from a transplant donor. Sequencing was performed on blood, either unsorted or a sorted T cell fraction (not recorded which). The rearrangement uses TRBV6-5 and TRBJ1-4, with D possibly TRBD1 on 5 matching bases. The DNA for the CDR3 is TGTGCCAGCAGTTACTCGCAAGCAGGGTTGGAAAAACTGTTTTTT. Protein: CASSYSQAGLEKLFF.